The clone carrying this T cell receptor (beta chain) was found many times. The antigen is unknown. Unique molecular identifiers were incorporated when the TCRbeta library was constructed. Each CDR3 protein is one row after TCRdb ran MiXCR on the PCR reads. The table includes approximately 200,000 distinct CDR3 sequences, 5% to 7.5% detected once. This record belongs to a study of T-cell reconstitution after alpha-beta-depleted transplantation in children. Study-level points and caveats: It was reported that alpha-beta T cells came from several hundred expanded graft clones (about two months after transplant). Surviving recipient cells, namely T cells and thymic progenitors, were the source of high day-60 TCRbeta diversity in some patients. A year had passed since transplant, and T-cell counts and diversity by then came mostly from newly produced T cells.

Trimming pared 3 bases from V and 7 bases from J, leaving 12 bases between. CDR3 length: 13 amino acids. The sequencing here drew on PBMCs, taken before TCRalphabeta/CD19-depleted stem cell transplant. The genes are TRBV12-3 or TRBV12-4 and TRBJ1-1, with D unresolved. This sequence originates from a girl under three years old with combined immunodeficiency, due to receive a stem cell transplant. The CDR3 coding sequence is TGTGCCAGCAGTTTCCGGGCAGGTAGTGAAGCTTTCTTT. The encoded protein is CASSFRAGSEAFF.